The clone carrying this T cell receptor (beta chain) was seen many times. Its antigen is currently unknown. The sample originates from a study of T cells in Graves' hyperthyroidism and ophthalmopathy. Study-wide context: The initial diagnosis was the point when peripheral blood was collected, ahead of any treatment. Overall study findings and caveats: Blood also held most thyroid clonotypes expanded beyond 0.001.

CDR3 length: 13 amino acids. V shed 1 base and J 6 bases; nucleotides not matched to a gene: 2. The germline V gene encodes CDR1 SQVTM and CDR2 ANQGSEA. Regions amplified from RNA transcripts were the TCR beta CDR3 regions. The primer set for the first-round RT-PCR of the TCR CDR3 was HTBI. Each CDR3 protein gets one entry after TCRdb re-called the multiplex PCR reads with MiXCR. The data show about 400,000 distinct CDR3 sequences, about 14% seen once. With duration under 3 months, ophthalmopathy was active: Clinical Activity Score at least 3, NOSPECS at least 4. The sample comprised blood. The J gene is TRBJ2-1, the V gene TRBV29-1; 8 nucleotides match TRBD2. This clonotype was sampled from a man aged 50-59 years with Graves' ophthalmopathy. CDR3 sequence (DNA): TGCAGCGTTGAAGGGGCGGGGGGCAATGAGCAGTTCTTC. Its translation is CSVEGAGGNEQFF.